This T cell receptor beta chain originates from a study of long-term antiretroviral therapy in people with HIV. Study-wide results and limits: Regardless of time point, clones expanded before ART dominated the repertoire. It was not possible to obtain data on ART adherence, viral resistance or therapy changes.

Running of the v3.0 immunoSEQ assay took place at survey level. Assay used: immunoSEQ multiplex PCR; TCRdb lists only in-frame clones, some missing. The sample consists of approximately 30,000 clones, over 75% of them appearing once. The CDR3 consists of 15 residues. V lost 0 bases and J lost 2, with 8 bases in between. The germline V gene encodes CDR1 SGDLS and CDR2 YYNGEE. Comment on this clone: Its antigen is undetermined.

This clonotype originated in a man aged 40-49 years with HIV. The material sequenced was unsorted PBMCs, taken 3 years after starting antiretroviral therapy. The V and J genes are TRBV9 and TRBJ2-2; weak D call: TRBD1 (5 bases). CDR3 bases: TGTGCCAGCAGCGTAGCAGGGTCCAACACCGGGGAGCTGTTTTTT. Its protein is CASSVAGSNTGELFF.